A single sample is the source of the 8 T cell receptor beta chains below, sequenced in a study of identical twins. MiXCR, applied by TCRdb to the 5' RACE reads, yields one record per CDR3 protein. This table has 500,000 to 650,000 distinct CDR3 sequences, roughly 7.2% appearing once. These sequences were also reported in another study, on yellow fever vaccine responses in identical twins.

Source material: PBMCs. The receptors stem from a woman younger than 35 in good health.

This sequence joins TRBV10-3 and TRBJ2-1; maybe TRBD1 (5 bases). Trimming shortened V by 3 bases and J by 3 bases, and 6 bases separated the two germline ends. The germline CDR1 and CDR2 sequences are ENHRY and SYGVKD. The CDR3 is 13 amino acids. CDR3 amino acids: CAISDDSYNEQFF. CDR3 nucleotides: TGTGCCATCAGTGATGACAGCTACAATGAGCAGTTCTTC.

In its sample, this clonotype was seen many times. J is TRBJ2-7 and V is TRBV7-9; D gene ambiguous. The ends were cut back, 5 bases at V and 4 bases at J, with 6 bases in the middle. The CDR3 runs 11 residues. Germline lookup yields CDR1 SEHNR and CDR2 FQNEAQ (reference sequence). CDR3: CASSLHYEQYF. The CDR3 DNA follows: TGTGCCAGCAGCCTTCATTACGAGCAGTACTTC.

The chain links TRBV15 to TRBJ2-2, with 9 bases that match TRBD1. V shed 5 bases and J 8 bases; nucleotides not matched to a gene: 6. The length of the CDR3 is 14 residues. Germline V CDR1 and CDR2: LNHNV, YYDKDF (reference sequence). CDR3: CATSGDRVGGELFF. In DNA, the CDR3 is TGTGCCACCAGCGGGGACAGGGTAGGAGGGGAGCTGTTTTTT.

This clonotype has ten or more counts. The chain couples TRBV5-1 to TRBJ2-7; D not resolved. V dropped 1 base and J dropped 2 bases, with 7 bases sitting between them. The germline CDR1 and CDR2 sequences are SGHRS and YFSETQ. The CDR3 runs to 13 residues. The CDR3 coding sequence is TGCGCCAGCAGCTTGTCGGTAGCCTACGAGCAGTACTTC. Translating it yields CASSLSVAYEQYF.

This clonotype was detected ten times or more. V and J are TRBV2 and TRBJ2-1; 13 bases are a match to TRBD2. Trimming removed 7 bases from V and 9 bases from J; junction bases left unmatched: 12. The CDR3 is 16 residues long. The germline CDR1 and CDR2 sequences are SNHLY and FYNNEI. CDR3 DNA sequence: TGTGCCAGCACCCCGTGGACTAGCGGGGGACAGGGTGAGCAGTTCTTC. It specifies CASTPWTSGGQGEQFF.

The chain uses TRBV29-1 and TRBJ1-1; D not certain. The CDR3 has 13 amino acids. Germline lookup yields CDR1 SQVTM and CDR2 ANQGSEA. Trimming took off 3 bases at V and 0 bases at J, with 8 bases between the two ends. The CDR3 nucleotides are TGCAGCGTTGACCCAGAACTGAACACTGAAGCTTTCTTT. Encoded protein: CSVDPELNTEAFF.

This clonotype was seen many times. The V call is TRBV5-1, the J call TRBJ1-4; the match to TRBD1 covers 9 bases. The CDR3 loop spans 17 amino acids. J gave up 5 bases and V 1 base, and 9 bases lay outside the gene matches. Germline-derived CDR1 and CDR2 are SGHRS and YFSETQ. In DNA form, the CDR3 reads TGCGCCAGCAGCTTGCCCGGGACAGGGCCCTTCAATGAAAAACTGTTTTTT. Translated, it gives CASSLPGTGPFNEKLFF.

This clonotype was counted only a few times. The V call is TRBV2, the J call TRBJ1-6; no clear D. Per the germline V gene, CDR1 is SNHLY and CDR2 is FYNNEI. This CDR3 is built from 15 residues. Trimming took off 8 bases at V and 2 bases at J, with 13 bases between the two ends. In DNA form, the CDR3 reads TGTGCCAGCGGAAGCAGCCTTACCTATAATTCACCCCTCCACTTT. Translating it yields CASGSSLTYNSPLHF.